This TCR beta chain was documented in a study of T cells in Graves' hyperthyroidism and ophthalmopathy. Study outcomes and limitations: Blood shared most expanded thyroid clonotypes above 0.001.

This clonotype was detected ten times or more. The antigen remains unidentified. The CDR3 is made up of 13 amino acids. V was cut by 1 base and J by 5 bases, with 5 bases left in between. Per the germline V gene, CDR1 is LGHDT and CDR2 is YNNKEL (reference sequence). Among the patients, aged 18 to 65, hyperthyroidism was newly diagnosed and had lasted under 2 months. Patients with uncontrolled infections, other autoimmune diseases, pregnancy or lactation were excluded. Extraction of PBMCs used approximately 10 ml of fresh peripheral blood. TCR beta CDR3 region amplification was performed from RNA transcripts. The HTBI primer set served for first-round RT-PCR of the TCR CDR3. Via MiXCR, TCRdb re-called the multiplex PCR reads, giving one row per CDR3 protein. The sample holds under 800,000 distinct CDR3 sequences, 12% to 15% seen once.

This TCR derives from a woman between 18 and 29 years old with Graves' hyperthyroidism. The chain employs TRBV3-1 and TRBJ2-2; D gene uncertain. The sequencing sample was made of blood. The CDR3 here is CASSQGLTGELFF. CDR3 nucleotides: TGTGCCAGCAGCCAAGGACTGACCGGGGAGCTGTTTTTT.